The entry below gives a single TCR beta chain sequence along with its context. Its cognate antigen is unknown. The data belong to a study of CD8 T cells in ankylosing spondylitis. Overall study findings and caveats: Eight highly homologous variants formed a TCR beta motif that appeared characteristic of ankylosing spondylitis blood. Reportedly, significant enrichment of disease-linked clones occurred in matched ankylosing spondylitis synovial fluid.

Making use of molecular barcodes, quantitative 5'-RACE generated TCR beta libraries. TCRdb itself ran the 5' RACE reads through MiXCR, one entry per CDR3 protein. The sample records about 200,000 distinct CDR3 sequences, roughly 13% being singletons. The clonotype originates from a male donor with ankylosing spondylitis or in good health (not recorded which). Sequenced sample: blood, either unsorted or a sorted T cell fraction (not recorded which).

The CDR3 DNA reads as TGTGCCAGCAGCTTGCAGGGCCTGATCACTGAAGCTTTCTTT. As protein: CASSLQGLITEAFF. The chain employs TRBV5-6 and TRBJ1-1; possible D gene TRBD1, 5 bases. Looked up from germline, CDR1 is SGHDT and CDR2 is YYEEEE. V lost 1 base and J lost 4, with 11 bases in between. The CDR3 totals 14 residues.